A selection of T cell receptor beta chains follows, all from one sample in a study of spatial heterogeneity in lung cancer. Each CDR3 protein is one row after TCRdb ran MiXCR on the 5' RACE reads. Of under 20,000 distinct CDR3 sequences detected, roughly 5.7% appear once; the ten largest clones hold over 9%. This material consisted of lung tumor tissue, taken at surgery. Receptors were obtained from a female donor with early-stage non-small cell lung cancer. Both conserved end residues are part of each CDR3. D genes are given only for firm matches. Size is omitted from some rows. Given values are once, few, many or a class for expanded clones.

abundance	v_gene	j_gene	d_gene	CDR3aa	CDR3nt
many	TRBV20-1	TRBJ2-3	NA	CSARVSGSDTQYF	TGCAGTGCTAGAGTTAGCGGATCAGATACGCAGTATTTT
NA	TRBV29-1	TRBJ2-1	TRBD1	CSVYPGTGSYNEQFF	TGCAGCGTATACCCCGGGACAGGCTCCTACAATGAGCAGTTCTTC
few	TRBV29-1	TRBJ2-1	NA	CSARRQLSEGGNEQFF	TGCAGCGCCCGACGCCAGTTGTCGGAGGGGGGAAATGAGCAGTTCTTC
many	TRBV4-2	TRBJ1-5	NA	CASAKGQGPSNQPQHF	TGTGCCAGCGCTAAGGGCCAGGGGCCATCCAATCAGCCCCAGCATTTT
many	TRBV3-1	TRBJ2-2	NA	CASSQDPGAAGELFF	TGTGCCAGCAGCCAAGATCCGGGTGCCGCCGGGGAGCTGTTTTTT
many	TRBV5-1	TRBJ2-7	NA	CASSLDTLNGYEQYF	TGCGCCAGCAGCTTGGACACCCTCAACGGATACGAGCAGTACTTC
many	TRBV5-1	TRBJ2-7	TRBD2	CASSSSGGTSYEQYF	TGCGCCAGCAGCTCTAGCGGGGGCACCTCCTACGAGCAGTACTTC
medium-sized	TRBV28	TRBJ1-4	TRBD1	CASNSGTGDNEKLFF	TGTGCCAGCAATTCCGGGACAGGCGATAATGAAAAACTGTTTTTT
NA	TRBV19	TRBJ2-5	NA	CASSPRAVSETQYF	TGTGCCAGTAGTCCAAGGGCGGTATCGGAGACCCAGTACTTC
many	TRBV7-9	TRBJ2-7	NA	CASSGLSSYEQYF	TGTGCCAGCAGCGGACTTAGCTCCTACGAGCAGTACTTC
NA	TRBV2	TRBJ2-1	NA	CASSQYNEQFF	TGTGCCAGCAGTCAATACAATGAGCAGTTCTTC
many	TRBV12-3/TRBV12-4	TRBJ2-3	NA	CASSFVPTDTQYF	TGTGCCAGCAGTTTTGTACCAACAGATACGCAGTATTTT
few	TRBV12-3/TRBV12-4	TRBJ1-4	NA	CASTAFGREKLFF	TGTGCCAGCACCGCCTTCGGACGTGAAAAACTGTTTTTT
many	TRBV12-3/TRBV12-4	TRBJ1-2	NA	CASSGGSKGYTF	TGTGCCAGCAGTGGGGGTTCGAAAGGCTACACCTTC
many	TRBV2	TRBJ2-1	NA	CASLGDRGGNEQFF	TGTGCCAGCCTCGGGGACCGAGGGGGCAATGAGCAGTTCTTC
NA	TRBV12-3/TRBV12-4	TRBJ1-5	NA	CASSPMGVSNQPQHF	TGTGCCAGCAGTCCCATGGGCGTAAGCAATCAGCCCCAGCATTTT
many	TRBV20-1	TRBJ1-5	TRBD1	CSARDIGTGSYQPQHF	TGCAGTGCTAGAGATATCGGGACAGGGTCCTATCAGCCCCAGCATTTT
many	TRBV6-1	TRBJ1-1	NA	CASSEALLVGGTEAFF	TGTGCCAGCAGTGAAGCGCTTCTCGTGGGGGGTACTGAAGCTTTCTTT
many	TRBV5-5	TRBJ1-2	NA	CASSLGQLYGYTF	TGTGCCAGCAGCTTGGGACAGCTCTATGGCTACACCTTC
NA	TRBV7-7	TRBJ2-7	NA	CASSSLSGGEQYF	TGTGCTAGCAGCTCCTTATCAGGAGGGGAGCAGTACTTC
many	TRBV10-2	TRBJ2-1	NA	CASSESGGGNEQFF	TGCGCCAGCAGTGAGTCTGGAGGGGGCAATGAGCAGTTCTTC
many	TRBV6-5	TRBJ2-7	NA	CASSYRDGAYEQYF	TGTGCCAGCAGTTACCGGGACGGAGCCTACGAGCAGTACTTC
medium-sized	TRBV7-3	TRBJ2-2	TRBD1	CASSFPTGTGATGELFF	TGTGCCAGCAGCTTCCCGACCGGGACAGGGGCCACCGGGGAGCTGTTTTTT
many	TRBV6-2/TRBV6-3	TRBJ2-5	NA	CASSYGVSETQYF	TGTGCCAGCAGTTACGGAGTATCCGAGACCCAGTACTTC
few	TRBV5-1	TRBJ1-4	NA	CASRVGVSEKLFF	TGCGCCAGCAGGGTCGGGGTCTCTGAAAAACTGTTTTTT
NA	TRBV20-1	TRBJ2-1	NA	CSAREGRRAYNEQFF	TGCAGTGCTAGAGAAGGGCGGAGGGCCTACAATGAGCAGTTCTTC
many	TRBV20-1	TRBJ2-6	NA	CSASPHFSGANVLTF	TGCAGTGCTAGCCCACATTTCTCTGGGGCCAACGTCCTGACTTTC
many	TRBV4-1	TRBJ2-7	NA	CASSQGLRGASEQYF	TGCGCCAGCAGTCAAGGACTCAGGGGGGCCTCCGAGCAGTACTTC
many	TRBV7-3	TRBJ2-3	NA	CASSTSASTDTQYF	TGTGCCAGCAGCACCAGCGCTAGCACAGATACGCAGTATTTT
many	TRBV27	TRBJ2-2	NA	CASSLSLRAGELFF	TGTGCCAGCAGTTTATCCCTCAGGGCCGGGGAGCTGTTTTTT
medium-sized	TRBV7-9	TRBJ2-5	NA	CASSLEGRGRTQYF	TGTGCCAGCAGCTTAGAAGGCAGGGGCCGGACCCAGTACTTC
many	TRBV6-1	TRBJ2-7	TRBD1	CASSEFPGQGGEQYF	TGTGCCAGCAGTGAATTTCCGGGACAGGGGGGCGAGCAGTACTTC
many	TRBV9	TRBJ2-3	NA	CASSLSSGTDTQYF	TGTGCCAGCAGCCTTTCTAGCGGCACAGATACGCAGTATTTT
many	TRBV18	TRBJ2-5	TRBD1	CASSPGQLETQYF	TGTGCCAGCTCACCGGGACAGCTGGAGACCCAGTACTTC
NA	TRBV5-1	TRBJ2-7	TRBD1	CASSLDRAYEQYF	TGCGCCAGCAGCCTGGACAGGGCCTACGAGCAGTACTTC
many	TRBV14	TRBJ2-5	TRBD1	CASSQFGQGARETQYF	TGTGCCAGCAGCCAATTCGGACAGGGGGCTCGTGAGACCCAGTACTTC
many	TRBV5-6	TRBJ1-1	NA	CASSFGDLTEAFF	TGTGCCAGCAGCTTCGGAGATCTCACTGAAGCTTTCTTT
many	TRBV15	TRBJ2-7	NA	CATSRGERSEQYF	TGTGCCACCAGCAGGGGGGAAAGGTCCGAGCAGTACTTC
few	TRBV20-1	TRBJ1-2	TRBD1	CSARGQGSGYTF	TGCAGTGCTAGGGGACAGGGGAGCGGCTACACCTTC
many	TRBV3-1	TRBJ2-3	TRBD2	CASSRTSGRPDTQYF	TGTGCCAGCAGCCGTACTAGCGGGAGACCCGATACGCAGTATTTT
many	TRBV28	TRBJ2-7	NA	CASSPPGAPNEQYF	TGTGCCAGCAGTCCCCCAGGGGCGCCGAATGAGCAGTACTTC
many	TRBV20-1	TRBJ1-4	TRBD1	CSARRQGMLDEKLFF	TGCAGTGCTAGGCGACAGGGGATGTTGGATGAAAAACTGTTTTTT
many	TRBV29-1	TRBJ2-7	NA	CSVVWLDKSSYEQYF	TGCAGCGTTGTTTGGTTAGATAAAAGCTCCTACGAGCAGTACTTC
many	TRBV28	TRBJ2-3	TRBD2	CASSLTSGRVTDTQYF	TGTGCCAGCAGTCTAACTAGCGGGAGGGTTACAGATACGCAGTATTTT
medium-sized	TRBV20-1	TRBJ2-7	TRBD2	CSVEGLAAYEQYF	TGCAGTGTTGAGGGACTAGCGGCCTACGAGCAGTACTTC
medium-sized	TRBV9	TRBJ2-1	TRBD1	CASSAFGQGAYNEQFF	TGTGCCAGCAGCGCGTTCGGACAGGGGGCCTACAATGAGCAGTTCTTC
many	TRBV11-2	TRBJ2-1	NA	CASSFRGINEQFF	TGTGCCAGCAGCTTTCGGGGGATCAATGAGCAGTTCTTC